The present TCR beta chain was sequenced within a study of T cell responses to AZD1222 COVID-19 vaccine. Broader study findings: None of the repertoires were sampled until the peak T cell response had passed. A rise in Spike-specific TCR breadth and depth followed two AZD1222 doses. Among those given AZD1222, only five or six were seropositive at baseline.

The CDR3 spans 15 residues. The V gene's germline CDR1 is LNHDA and CDR2 SQIVND (reference sequence). Trimming pared 9 bases from V and 5 bases from J, leaving 22 bases between. This clone came up once. The antigen remains unidentified. Only in-frame clones appear in the TCRdb table, and some are missing; sequencing was by immunoSEQ multiplex PCR. This repertoire shows some 150,000 clones, roughly 94% found once; its top ten account for about 4%. The chain couples TRBV19 to TRBJ2-5, with D tentatively TRBD1 (6 bases). The sample was peripheral blood, taken on day 0 of MenACWY control vaccination. This receptor was taken from an adult in good health. The CDR3 reads CASSVYREVGETQYF. CDR3 DNA sequence: TGTGCCAGCAGCGTTTACAGGGAAGTTGGGGAGACCCAGTACTTC. The full variable domain, in which reference TRBV19 and TRBJ2-5 provide the parts outside the CDR3, is DGGITQSPKYLFRKEGQNVTLSCEQNLNHDAMYWYRQDPGQGLRLIYYSQIVNDFQKGDIAEGYSVSREKKESFPLTVTSAQKNPTAFYLCASSVYREVGETQYFGPGTRLLVL.